The rows below give T cell receptor beta chains drawn from one sample of a study of blood T cell repertoires in COVID-19. The repertoire was sequenced with immunoSEQ multiplex PCR; TCRdb's copy has only in-frame clones and lacks some. The sample has about 250,000 clones, about 86% seen once. The material sequenced was peripheral blood. The receptors derive from a man aged 45-65 years with active or convalescent COVID-19. The CDR3 runs from the conserved cysteine through the conserved F or W. Fields, in order: J gene, V gene, clone size, D gene, CDR3 protein, CDR3 DNA. The D gene is left open where the match is weak. Clone size is shown for a subset of rows, as once, few, many or a class of expanded clone.

j_gene: TRBJ2-7; v_gene: TRBV30; abundance: few; d_gene: NA; CDR3aa: CAWSVGGSREQYF; CDR3nt: TGTGCCTGGAGTGTAGGCGGAAGTAGGGAGCAGTACTTC
j_gene: TRBJ1-4; v_gene: TRBV19; abundance: NA; d_gene: TRBD1; CDR3aa: CASTRTGVNEKLFF; CDR3nt: TGTGCCAGTACCCGGACAGGAGTCAATGAAAAACTGTTTTTT
j_gene: TRBJ1-3; v_gene: TRBV5-8; abundance: NA; d_gene: TRBD1; CDR3aa: CASSIGTGSGNTIYF; CDR3nt: TGTGCCAGCAGCATCGGGACAGGCTCTGGAAACACCATATATTTT
j_gene: TRBJ1-3; v_gene: TRBV6-6; abundance: once; d_gene: TRBD1; CDR3aa: CASGTGAGNTIYF; CDR3nt: TGTGCCAGTGGCACAGGGGCTGGAAACACCATATATTTT
j_gene: TRBJ1-1; v_gene: TRBV7-8; abundance: few; d_gene: TRBD1; CDR3aa: CASSAPIDRGLRNTEAFF; CDR3nt: TGTGCCAGCAGCGCACCCATCGACAGGGGTCTCCGAAACACTGAAGCTTTCTTT
j_gene: TRBJ2-2; v_gene: TRBV10-3; abundance: NA; d_gene: NA; CDR3aa: CAISEEGFGTGELFF; CDR3nt: TGTGCCATCAGTGAGGAGGGATTTGGCACCGGGGAGCTGTTTTTT
j_gene: TRBJ1-2; v_gene: TRBV18; abundance: NA; d_gene: TRBD1; CDR3aa: CASSPGTANYGYTF; CDR3nt: TGTGCCAGCTCACCGGGGACAGCTAACTATGGCTACACCTTC
j_gene: TRBJ1-2; v_gene: TRBV28; abundance: once; d_gene: TRBD1; CDR3aa: CASGEDRGGYGYTF; CDR3nt: TGTGCCAGCGGCGAGGACAGGGGCGGCTATGGCTACACCTTC
j_gene: TRBJ1-2; v_gene: TRBV28; abundance: NA; d_gene: NA; CDR3aa: CASSLGPSANYGYTF; CDR3nt: TGTGCCAGCAGTTTAGGTCCGTCGGCTAACTATGGCTACACCTTC
j_gene: TRBJ2-5; v_gene: TRBV6-5; abundance: NA; d_gene: TRBD1; CDR3aa: CASSYRTGGETQYF; CDR3nt: TGTGCCAGCAGTTACCGGACAGGGGGAGAGACCCAGTACTTC
j_gene: TRBJ1-2; v_gene: TRBV19; abundance: NA; d_gene: NA; CDR3aa: CASSPTGGLAYGYTF; CDR3nt: TGTGCCAGTAGTCCAACGGGGGGGCTAGCCTATGGCTACACCTTC
j_gene: TRBJ2-7; v_gene: TRBV6-5; abundance: few; d_gene: NA; CDR3aa: CASSYSFTTYEQYF; CDR3nt: TGTGCCAGCAGCTACAGCTTCACTACCTACGAGCAGTACTTC
j_gene: TRBJ2-2; v_gene: TRBV4-2; abundance: NA; d_gene: TRBD2; CDR3aa: CASSQEMSRGVTGELFF; CDR3nt: TGTGCCAGCAGCCAAGAAATGAGCCGGGGGGTCACCGGGGAGCTGTTTTTT
j_gene: TRBJ1-2; v_gene: TRBV2; abundance: NA; d_gene: NA; CDR3aa: CASSVGNPNYGYTF; CDR3nt: TGTGCCAGCAGTGTCGGGAATCCTAACTATGGCTACACCTTC
j_gene: TRBJ2-3; v_gene: TRBV7-6; abundance: NA; d_gene: NA; CDR3aa: CASSSHRTSGDTQYF; CDR3nt: TGTGCCAGCAGCTCACATCGGACTTCGGGAGATACGCAGTATTTT
j_gene: TRBJ1-4; v_gene: TRBV4-1; abundance: NA; d_gene: NA; CDR3aa: CASSQGQGGHNEKLFF; CDR3nt: TGCGCCAGCAGCCAGGGTCAGGGAGGACATAATGAAAAACTGTTTTTT
j_gene: TRBJ2-1; v_gene: TRBV7-3; abundance: NA; d_gene: TRBD2; CDR3aa: CASSLLAAGGEQFF; CDR3nt: TGTGCCAGCAGCTTACTAGCGGCCGGGGGTGAGCAGTTCTTC
j_gene: TRBJ2-7; v_gene: TRBV13; abundance: NA; d_gene: NA; CDR3aa: CASSLGPGELGEQYF; CDR3nt: TGTGCCAGCAGCTTAGGTCCAGGGGAGTTAGGCGAGCAGTACTTC